A single sample is the source of the 18 T cell receptor beta chains below, sequenced in a study of T cells in Graves' hyperthyroidism and ophthalmopathy. From RNA transcripts, TCR beta CDR3 regions were amplified. Researchers ran a first-round RT-PCR on the TCR CDR3 using the HTBI primer set. From the multiplex PCR reads, TCRdb called clonotypes with MiXCR, one entry per CDR3 protein. The repertoire holds about 290,000 distinct CDR3 sequences, with over 15% as singletons. The specimen was blood. These receptor sequences come from a woman aged 55-70 years with Graves' ophthalmopathy.

This chain links TRBV16 with TRBJ2-1; TRBD1 or TRBD2 may be the D gene (6 bases each). CDR1 is KGHSY and CDR2 is FQNENV in the germline V gene. The CDR3 is 16 residues long. Trimming took 4 bases from V and 1 from J, leaving 14 bases between them. The chain's CDR3 is CASSPWGAQSYNEQFF. CDR3 DNA sequence: TGTGCCAGCAGCCCGTGGGGGGCTCAATCCTACAATGAGCAGTTCTTC.

The chain links TRBV19 to TRBJ2-7; the D gene is possibly TRBD1 (6 bases). CDR1 LNHDA and CDR2 SQIVND come from the germline V gene (reference sequence). This CDR3 spans 14 amino acids. Trimming removed 8 bases at V and 4 bases at J, with 18 bases between. CDR3 protein: CASSAAGGGYEQYF. CDR3 nucleotides: TGTGCCAGTTCGGCCGCTGGGGGCGGTTACGAGCAGTACTTC.

This clonotype occurred many times. V is TRBV2 and J is TRBJ1-2, with D possibly TRBD1 on 5 matching bases. V was clipped by 5 bases and J by 5 bases, with 12 bases between them. Looked up from germline, CDR1 is SNHLY and CDR2 is FYNNEI. The CDR3 length is 13 residues. CDR3 in amino acids: CASSPNGGYGYTF. CDR3 sequence (DNA): TGTGCCAGCAGTCCTAACGGGGGTTATGGCTACACCTTC.

In this sample, this clonotype turned up many times. V is TRBV7-9 and J is TRBJ2-7; tentative D call: TRBD1 (5 bases). Trimming removed 3 bases at V and 6 bases at J, with 15 bases between. CDR3 length: 14 amino acids. Germline V lookup: CDR1 SEHNR, CDR2 FQNEAQ (reference sequence). CDR3 region: CASSLAGSKGEQYF. In DNA form, the CDR3 reads TGTGCCAGCAGCTTGGCAGGGTCTAAGGGCGAGCAGTACTTC.

This clonotype was recorded many times. V usage is TRBV11-2 and J usage is TRBJ2-5, with a tentative D call TRBD2 (6 bases). Deletions cut 7 bases from V and 3 bases from J, with 12 bases between. This CDR3 has 13 amino acids. Germline V gene lookup returns CDR1 SGHAT and CDR2 FQNNGV. The CDR3 reads CASTIGLKETQYF. CDR3 DNA sequence: TGTGCCAGCACCATAGGACTAAAAGAGACCCAGTACTTC.

This clonotype has ten or more counts. The chain is built from TRBV2 and TRBJ2-7; 8 nucleotides match TRBD1. The germline V gene encodes CDR1 SNHLY and CDR2 FYNNEI. This CDR3 region has 16 residues. Losses at the gene ends were 6 bases for V and 7 bases for J; bases not matched to a gene: 17. CDR3 residues: CASRDAPGQAQGEQYF. As DNA, the CDR3 is TGTGCCAGCAGAGACGCCCCGGGACAGGCCCAAGGGGAGCAGTACTTC. Full variable domain (outside the CDR3, taken from reference TRBV2 and TRBJ2-7): EPEVTQTPSHQVTQMGQEVILRCVPISNHLYFYWYRQILGQKVEFLVSFYNNEISEKSEIFDDQFSVERPDGSNFTLKIRSTKLEDSAMYFCASRDAPGQAQGEQYFGPGTRLTVT.

In its sample, this clonotype was seen many times. This sequence joins TRBV3-1 and TRBJ1-2; a weak D match, TRBD1 (5 bases). Germline-derived CDR1 and CDR2 are LGHDT and YNNKEL (reference sequence). V gave up 5 bases and J gave up 6 bases, with 16 bases separating them. The CDR3 consists of 14 residues. In DNA, the CDR3 is TGTGCCAGCAGCACCCCACGTGAAGGGGATGGCTACACCTTC. Translated, it gives CASSTPREGDGYTF.

The V gene is TRBV7-6, the J gene TRBJ2-7; 8 nucleotides line up with TRBD2. CDR1 and CDR2 (germline): SGHVS, FNYEAQ. The CDR3 totals 16 residues. V lost 5 bases, J lost 4 bases, and 13 bases stayed unmatched. The CDR3 spells CASSPLGSGGLYEQYF. The CDR3 DNA is TGTGCCAGCAGCCCTTTGGGCAGCGGGGGATTATACGAGCAGTACTTC.

This clonotype was seen ten or more times. V and J are TRBV3-1 and TRBJ1-4; D remains unclear. This CDR3 is 12 amino acids long. Trimming left V 2 bases short and J 8 bases short, with 6 bases between. Germline V CDR1 and CDR2: LGHDT, YNNKEL (reference sequence). CDR3: CASSQRTEKLFF. The CDR3 nucleotides are TGTGCCAGCAGCCAAAGAACGGAAAAACTGTTTTTT.

This clonotype was counted only a few times. The chain recombines TRBV5-1 with TRBJ2-7; TRBD1 might be the D (6 bases). The CDR3 sequence is 14 residues long. Germline V lookup: CDR1 SGHRS, CDR2 YFSETQ. The germline V and J ends were trimmed by 4 bases and 3 bases, with 14 bases remaining between them. This chain's CDR3 is CASSPTGSLYEQYF. The CDR3 DNA reads TGCGCCAGCAGCCCGACAGGCTCCCTCTACGAGCAGTACTTC.

This clonotype was picked up many times. The genes are TRBV9 and TRBJ2-3; the D is unclear. Germline V gene data show CDR1 as SGDLS and CDR2 as YYNGEE. CDR3 length equals 15 residues. The ends were cut back, 0 bases at V and 0 bases at J, with 8 bases in the middle. This CDR3 is CASSVGSGSTDTQYF. The CDR3 bases are TGTGCCAGCAGCGTAGGTAGTGGGAGCACAGATACGCAGTATTTT.

This clonotype was found many times. The chain is built from TRBV7-9 and TRBJ2-7; 8 bases align to TRBD1. After removal of 4 bases from V and 8 bases from J, the junction contained 10 bases not matched to a gene. The germline V gene has CDR1 SEHNR and CDR2 FQNEAQ (reference sequence). CDR3 length: 14 amino acids. The CDR3 nucleotides are TGTGCCAGCAGCTCCACGGACAGGGTTGGCAAGCAGTACTTC. Translated, it gives CASSSTDRVGKQYF.

This clonotype was found many times. The V and J genes are TRBV9 and TRBJ2-7; the match to TRBD1 covers 8 bases. The CDR3 spans 15 residues. CDR1 is SGDLS and CDR2 is YYNGEE in the germline V gene. With 0 bases clipped from V and 5 bases from J, the junction kept 7 bases outside the gene matches. Written as DNA, the CDR3 is TGTGCCAGCAGCGTAGGTCCGGACAGGGTCCACGAGCAGTACTTC. Translation gives CASSVGPDRVHEQYF.

This clonotype was observed a handful of times. CDR3 amino acids: CASSPNPGTGGSPLHF. The CDR3 coding sequence is TGTGCCAGCAGCCCCAATCCCGGGACAGGGGGTTCACCCCTCCACTTT. The chain is built from TRBV6-1 and TRBJ1-6, with 11 bases aligning to TRBD1. This CDR3 has 16 amino acids. The V gene end was trimmed by 6 bases and the J gene end by 9 bases; junction bases not matched to a gene: 10. Per germline, CDR1 MNHNS and CDR2 SASEGT.

The table lists this clonotype with many counts. The chain is built from TRBV3-1 and TRBJ1-1; TRBD1 might be the D (5 bases). This CDR3 is 15 amino acids long. Germline CDR1 and CDR2: LGHDT and YNNKEL (reference sequence). With 3 bases removed from V and 1 base from J, the gap between germline ends came to 12 bases. The CDR3 region has the DNA TGTGCCAGCAGCCACTCAGGGACTTCGAACACTGAAGCTTTCTTT. This encodes CASSHSGTSNTEAFF.

V usage is TRBV5-1 and J usage is TRBJ2-4; a possible D gene is TRBD2 (5 bases). The V end was cut by 4 bases, the J end by 0 bases, with 8 bases between. CDR3 length equals 14 residues. CDR1 and CDR2 from the germline V gene are SGHRS and YFSETQ. In nucleotides, the CDR3 is TGCGCCAGCAGCCCCGGGATAGCCAAAAACATTCAGTACTTC. Its protein product is CASSPGIAKNIQYF.

The table lists this clonotype with many counts. The chain employs TRBV7-6 and TRBJ2-3; D uncertain. V gave up 2 bases and J gave up 6 bases, with 3 bases separating them. Germline CDR1 SGHVS, CDR2 FNYEAQ. CDR3 length equals 11 residues. This CDR3 reads CASSLQDTQYF. CDR3 nucleotides: TGTGCCAGCAGCTTACAGGATACGCAGTATTTT.

This clonotype was recorded many times. The genes are TRBV27 and TRBJ2-1; 7 bases are a match to TRBD1. CDR3 length equals 17 residues. Germline values: CDR1 MNHEY, CDR2 SMNVEV (reference sequence). V was clipped by 4 bases and J by 2 bases; unmatched bases: 11. The CDR3: CASSSFQGDITYNEQFF. CDR3 nucleotides: TGTGCCAGCAGTTCCTTCCAGGGGGACATCACCTACAATGAGCAGTTCTTC.